Included here is one TCR beta chain sequence, with context. The source of the sample is a study of blood T cell repertoires in COVID-19. Across the study: Samples came from the United States, Italy and Spain, spanning acute and convalescent COVID-19. T cells, B-cell-depleted T cells, or PBMCs supplied cDNA or gDNA.

Per the original methods: Estimation of nucleated cell counts was performed using reference gene primer amplification. Some clones are missing from TCRdb's copy, which holds only in-frame ones; the method was immunoSEQ multiplex PCR. V and J calls plus clone size are reproduced from that table; the DNA served to infer D and trimming. This table holds over 120,000 clones, around nine tenths found once. V was shortened by 1 base and J by 0 bases, with 12 bases between the two germline ends. Germline V gene data show CDR1 as SGHTA and CDR2 as FQGNSA. The CDR3 is 16 amino acids. This receptor was taken from a woman between 50 and 59 years old with active or convalescent COVID-19. The chain is built from TRBV7-2 and TRBJ2-5; a weak D match, TRBD1 (6 bases). Sequenced sample: peripheral blood. Here the CDR3 reads CASSLGRGGYQETQYF. CDR3 DNA sequence: TGTGCCAGCAGCTTAGGCAGGGGTGGGTACCAAGAGACCCAGTACTTC.